Sequencing of this T cell receptor (beta chain) was carried out in a study of cytomegalovirus exposure and HLA in healthy donors. Regarding the study as a whole: Being indistinguishable, some V segments were excluded, TRBV6-2 and TRBV6-3 among them. It was 150 to 200 TCR beta chains that were listed as cytomegalovirus-associated.

CDR1 is LNHDA, CDR2 SQIVND, per germline (reference sequence). The CDR3 is made up of 13 amino acids. The V segment lost 6 bases and the J segment 9 bases; nucleotides outside the gene matches: 8. Use of 60 Vbeta and 13 Jbeta primers characterized the PCR. Clones were read by immunoSEQ multiplex PCR, and TCRdb kept only the in-frame ones, dropping some. The sample lists some 120,000 clones; around 82% were seen once. A word on this clone: Its antigen remains unknown.

The chain uses TRBV19 and TRBJ2-1; TRBD1 aligns across 7 bases. The receptor comes from a woman aged 40 to 50 in good health and CMV-seropositive. Sequencing was performed on PBMCs. DNA of the CDR3: TGTGCCAGTAGGAGGGGGCTTGAGCTTGAGCAGTTCTTC. Translating it yields CASRRGLELEQFF.